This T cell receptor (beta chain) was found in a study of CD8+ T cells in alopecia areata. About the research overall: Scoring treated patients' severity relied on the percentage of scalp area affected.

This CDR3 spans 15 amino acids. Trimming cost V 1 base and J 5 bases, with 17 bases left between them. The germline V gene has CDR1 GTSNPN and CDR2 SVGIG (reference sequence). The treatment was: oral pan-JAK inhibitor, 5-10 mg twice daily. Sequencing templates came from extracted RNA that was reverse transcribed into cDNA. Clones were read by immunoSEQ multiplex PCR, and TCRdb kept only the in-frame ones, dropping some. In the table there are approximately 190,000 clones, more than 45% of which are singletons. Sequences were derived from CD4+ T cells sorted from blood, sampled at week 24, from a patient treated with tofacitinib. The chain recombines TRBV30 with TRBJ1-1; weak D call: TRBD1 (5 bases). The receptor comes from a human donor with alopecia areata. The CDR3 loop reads CAWSGAPGGGTEAFF. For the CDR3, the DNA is TGTGCCTGGAGTGGGGCCCCTGGGGGGGGAACTGAAGCTTTCTTT.